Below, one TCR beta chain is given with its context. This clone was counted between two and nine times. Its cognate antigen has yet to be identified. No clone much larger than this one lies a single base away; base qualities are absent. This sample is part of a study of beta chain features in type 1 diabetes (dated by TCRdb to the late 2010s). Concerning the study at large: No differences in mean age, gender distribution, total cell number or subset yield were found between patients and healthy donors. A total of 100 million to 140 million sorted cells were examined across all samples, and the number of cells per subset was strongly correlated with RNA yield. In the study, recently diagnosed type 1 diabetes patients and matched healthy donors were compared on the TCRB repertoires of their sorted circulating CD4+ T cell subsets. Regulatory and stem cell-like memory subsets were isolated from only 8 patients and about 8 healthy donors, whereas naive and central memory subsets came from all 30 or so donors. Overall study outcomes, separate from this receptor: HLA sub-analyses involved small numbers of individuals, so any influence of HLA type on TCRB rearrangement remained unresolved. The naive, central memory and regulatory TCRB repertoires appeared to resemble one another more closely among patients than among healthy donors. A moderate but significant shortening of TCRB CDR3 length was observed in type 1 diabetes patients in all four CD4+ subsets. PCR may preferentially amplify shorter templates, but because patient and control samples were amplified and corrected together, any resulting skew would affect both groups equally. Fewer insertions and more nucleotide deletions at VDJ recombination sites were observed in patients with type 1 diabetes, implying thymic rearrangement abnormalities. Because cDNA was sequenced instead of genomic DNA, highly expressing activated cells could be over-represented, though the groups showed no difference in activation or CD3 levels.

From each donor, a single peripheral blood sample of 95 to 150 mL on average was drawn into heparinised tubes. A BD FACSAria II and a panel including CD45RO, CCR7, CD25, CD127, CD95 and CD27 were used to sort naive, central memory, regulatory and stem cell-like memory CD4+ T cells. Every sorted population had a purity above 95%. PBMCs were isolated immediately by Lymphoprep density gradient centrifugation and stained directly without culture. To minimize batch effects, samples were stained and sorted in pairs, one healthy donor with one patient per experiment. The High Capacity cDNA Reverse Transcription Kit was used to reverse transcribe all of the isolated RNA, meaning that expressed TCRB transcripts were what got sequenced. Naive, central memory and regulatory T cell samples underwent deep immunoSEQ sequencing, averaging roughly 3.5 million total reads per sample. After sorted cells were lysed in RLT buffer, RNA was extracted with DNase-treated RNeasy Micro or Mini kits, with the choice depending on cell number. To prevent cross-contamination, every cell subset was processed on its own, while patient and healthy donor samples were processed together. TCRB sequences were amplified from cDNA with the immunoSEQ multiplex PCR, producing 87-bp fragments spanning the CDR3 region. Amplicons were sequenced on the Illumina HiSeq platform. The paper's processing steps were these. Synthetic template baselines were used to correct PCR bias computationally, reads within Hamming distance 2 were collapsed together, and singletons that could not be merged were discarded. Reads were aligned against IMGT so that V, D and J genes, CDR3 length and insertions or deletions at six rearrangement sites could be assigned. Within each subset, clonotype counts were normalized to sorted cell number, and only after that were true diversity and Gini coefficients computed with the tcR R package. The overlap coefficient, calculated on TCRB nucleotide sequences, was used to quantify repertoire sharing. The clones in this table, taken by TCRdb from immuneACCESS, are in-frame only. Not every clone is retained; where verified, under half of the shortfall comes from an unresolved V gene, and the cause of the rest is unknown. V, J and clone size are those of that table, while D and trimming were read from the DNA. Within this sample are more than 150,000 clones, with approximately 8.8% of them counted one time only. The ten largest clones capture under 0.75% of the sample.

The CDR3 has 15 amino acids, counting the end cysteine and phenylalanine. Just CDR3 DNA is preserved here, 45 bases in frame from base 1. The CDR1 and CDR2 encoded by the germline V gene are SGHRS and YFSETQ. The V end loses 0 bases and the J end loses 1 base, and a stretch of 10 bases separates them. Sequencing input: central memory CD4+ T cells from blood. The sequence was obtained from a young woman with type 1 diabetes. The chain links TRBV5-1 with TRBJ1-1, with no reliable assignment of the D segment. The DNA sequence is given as TGCGCCAGCAGCTTGGCCAAGGAGAAGAACACTGAAGCTTTCTTT. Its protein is CASSLAKEKNTEAFF. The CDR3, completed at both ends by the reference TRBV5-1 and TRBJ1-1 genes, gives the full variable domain KAGVTQTPRYLIKTRGQQVTLSCSPISGHRSVSWYQQTPGQGLQFLFEYFSETQRNKGNFPGRFSGRQFSNSRSEMNVSTLELGDSALYLCASSLAKEKNTEAFFGQGTRLTVV.